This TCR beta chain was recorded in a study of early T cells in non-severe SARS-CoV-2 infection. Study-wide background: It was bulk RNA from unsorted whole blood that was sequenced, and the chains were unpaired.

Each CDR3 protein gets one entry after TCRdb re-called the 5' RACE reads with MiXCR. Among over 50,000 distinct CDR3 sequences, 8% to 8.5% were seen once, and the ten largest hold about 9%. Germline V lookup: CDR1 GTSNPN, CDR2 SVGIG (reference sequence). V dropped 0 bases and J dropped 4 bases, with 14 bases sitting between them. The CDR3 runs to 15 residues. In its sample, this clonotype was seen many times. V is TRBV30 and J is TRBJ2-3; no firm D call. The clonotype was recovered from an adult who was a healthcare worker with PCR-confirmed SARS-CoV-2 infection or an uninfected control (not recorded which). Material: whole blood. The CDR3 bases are TGTGCCTGGAGTGTAAATAGCTGGAGTGCAGATACGCAGTATTTT. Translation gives CAWSVNSWSADTQYF.